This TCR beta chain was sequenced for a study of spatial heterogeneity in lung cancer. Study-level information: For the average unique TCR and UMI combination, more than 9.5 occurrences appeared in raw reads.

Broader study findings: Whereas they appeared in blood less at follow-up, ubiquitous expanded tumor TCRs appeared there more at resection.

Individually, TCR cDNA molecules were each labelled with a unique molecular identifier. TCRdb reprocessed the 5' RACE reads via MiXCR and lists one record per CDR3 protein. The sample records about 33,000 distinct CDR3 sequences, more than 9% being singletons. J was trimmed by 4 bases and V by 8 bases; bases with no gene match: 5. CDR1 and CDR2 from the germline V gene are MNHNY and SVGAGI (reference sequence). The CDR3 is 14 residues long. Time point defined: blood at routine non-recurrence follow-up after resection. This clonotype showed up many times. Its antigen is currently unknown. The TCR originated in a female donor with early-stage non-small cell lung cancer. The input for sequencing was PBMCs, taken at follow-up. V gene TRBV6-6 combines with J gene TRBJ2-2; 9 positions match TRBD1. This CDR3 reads CASETGGSTGELFF. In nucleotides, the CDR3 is TGTGCCAGCGAGACAGGGGGGAGCACCGGGGAGCTGTTTTTT.